This T cell receptor (beta chain) was obtained from a study of cytomegalovirus exposure and HLA in healthy donors. Sequencing was performed with immunoSEQ multiplex PCR; in TCRdb, only in-frame clones are kept and a portion is missing. The profile shows roughly 150,000 clones, around nine tenths of them singletons. Points from the study as a whole: Subsequent analysis showed first-cohort TCR clusters tending to co-occur in more than 95 validation repertoires.

The V gene end was trimmed by 10 bases and the J gene end by 3 bases; junction bases not matched to a gene: 8. Germline V lookup: CDR1 MNHEY, CDR2 SVGAGI. The CDR3 sequence is 14 residues long. Details on this clone: What it binds is not known.

The TCR was taken from a man aged 18 to 29 in good health and CMV-seronegative. The chain recombines TRBV6-5 with TRBJ1-5, with 8 bases identical to TRBD1. Sample: PBMCs. The CDR3 coding sequence is TGTGCCACCTCAGGGACAGGCATCAATCAGCCCCAGCATTTT. It specifies CATSGTGINQPQHF.